The sequence of this T cell receptor beta chain was determined in a study of identical twins. Study results and caveats: Beta out-of-frame sequences displayed a weaker excess of sharing between twins.

MiXCR, applied by TCRdb to the 5' RACE reads, yields one record per CDR3 protein. The sample yields roughly 240,000 distinct CDR3 sequences, roughly 7.5% seen once. Germline assignment: CDR1 SQVTM and CDR2 ANQGSEA. V lost 4 bases, J lost 1 base, and 11 bases lay in between. The CDR3 extends over 13 amino acids. This clonotype was seen many times. Its antigen is currently unknown. The data also belong to a second study, concerning yellow fever vaccine responses in identical twins.

Sequenced input: CD8+ T cells sorted from blood. The receptor was isolated from a woman aged 18-29 years in good health. The gene calls are TRBV29-1 and TRBJ2-7, with D uncertain. CDR3 nucleotides: TGCAGCGTTGTTTCGGCCCGGTCCTACGAGCAGTACTTC. Translating it yields CSVVSARSYEQYF.